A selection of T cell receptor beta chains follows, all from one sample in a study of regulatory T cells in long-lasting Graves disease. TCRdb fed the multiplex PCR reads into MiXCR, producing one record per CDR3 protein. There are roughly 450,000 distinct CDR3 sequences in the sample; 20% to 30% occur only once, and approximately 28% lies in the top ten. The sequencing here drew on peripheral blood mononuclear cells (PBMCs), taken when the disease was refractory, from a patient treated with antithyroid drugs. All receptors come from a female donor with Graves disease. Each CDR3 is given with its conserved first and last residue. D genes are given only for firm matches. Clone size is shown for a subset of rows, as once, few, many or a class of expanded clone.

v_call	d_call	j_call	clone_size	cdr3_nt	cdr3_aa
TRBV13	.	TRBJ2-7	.	TGTGCCAGCAGCTTGGGTCAGGTAGCCTACGAGCAGTACTTC	CASSLGQVAYEQYF
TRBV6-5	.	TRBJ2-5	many	TGTGCCAGCAGTTTCCTACAGGGTCAGGGTCGAGAGACCCAGTACTTC	CASSFLQGQGRETQYF
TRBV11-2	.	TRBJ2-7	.	TGTGCCAGCAGCCAAGGGTTAGATTCCTACGAGCAGTACTTC	CASSQGLDSYEQYF
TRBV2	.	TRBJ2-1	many	TGTGCCAGCAGAGAAGAAAGGGTAGGTGAGCAGTTCTTC	CASREERVGEQFF
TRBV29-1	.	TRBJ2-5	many	TGCAGCGTTGATCCCAGGGGCCAAGAGACCCAGTACTTC	CSVDPRGQETQYF
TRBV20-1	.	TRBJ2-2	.	TGCAGTGCTCGCAAATCCCCCAGGGTGGACACCGGGGAGCTGTTTTTT	CSARKSPRVDTGELFF
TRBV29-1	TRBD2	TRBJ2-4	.	TGCAGCGCCGCGCGGGAGGCCAAAAACATTCAGTACTTC	CSAAREAKNIQYF
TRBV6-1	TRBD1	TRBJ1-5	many	TGTGCCAGCAGTGAAGCGACAGGGCACAGCAATCAGCCCCAGCATTTT	CASSEATGHSNQPQHF
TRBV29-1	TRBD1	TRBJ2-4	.	TGCAGCGTTCGAACGGACAGGGGGGCCAAAAACATTCAGTACTTC	CSVRTDRGAKNIQYF
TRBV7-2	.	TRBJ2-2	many	TGTGCCAGCAGCTTTCCGGGACAACCTTCCGTTTTTTTT	CASSFPGQPSVFF
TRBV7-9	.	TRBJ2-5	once	TGTGCCAGCAGCTTTGGCGGGCTACAAGAGACCCAGTACTTC	CASSFGGLQETQYF
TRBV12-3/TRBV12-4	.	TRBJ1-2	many	TGTGCCAGCGCTGAAATGGGGAACTATGGCTACACCTTC	CASAEMGNYGYTF
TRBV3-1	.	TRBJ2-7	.	TGTGCCAGCAGCCAAGAATTCCACGAGCAGTACTTC	CASSQEFHEQYF
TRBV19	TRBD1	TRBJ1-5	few	TGTGCCAGTAACCCCGGGACAGGGGGTCATCAGCCCCAGCATTTT	CASNPGTGGHQPQHF
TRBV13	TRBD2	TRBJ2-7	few	TGTGCCAGCAGCTCAGAGGGACTAGGGTACGAGCAGTACTTC	CASSSEGLGYEQYF
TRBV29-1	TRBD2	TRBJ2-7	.	TGCAGCGTTGGCCTACTAGCGGGAGGGTACGAGCAGTACTTC	CSVGLLAGGYEQYF
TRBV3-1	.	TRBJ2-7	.	TGTGCCAGCAGCCACAGGGGCCCACTGTACGAGCAGTACTTC	CASSHRGPLYEQYF
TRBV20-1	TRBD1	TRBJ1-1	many	TGCAGTGCTAGAGGCCCGGCCGGACAGGGCCCCGAAGCTTTCTTT	CSARGPAGQGPEAFF
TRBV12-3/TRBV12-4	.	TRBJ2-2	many	TGTGCCAGCAGTTTAGGACAGTATCGAGGGGTGATGTTTTTT	CASSLGQYRGVMFF
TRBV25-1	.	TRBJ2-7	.	TGTGCCAGCAGTGGCCCCGGCGGGACCTACGAGCAGTACTTC	CASSGPGGTYEQYF
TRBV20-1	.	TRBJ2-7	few	TGCAGTGCTGGTACCGGACCCTCCTACGAGCAGTACTTC	CSAGTGPSYEQYF
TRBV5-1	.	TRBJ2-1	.	TGCGCCAGCAGCTTGGCCTCTAACGGAGACGACAATGAGCAGTTCTTC	CASSLASNGDDNEQFF
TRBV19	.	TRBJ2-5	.	TGTGCCAGTAGTTCCCTCGCAGGCATCCGTCAAGAGACCCAGTACTTC	CASSSLAGIRQETQYF
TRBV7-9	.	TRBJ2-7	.	TGTGCCAGCAGCCCCGGGGCGAACTCACCCCCCTACGAGCAGTACTTC	CASSPGANSPPYEQYF
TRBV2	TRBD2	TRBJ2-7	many	TGTGCCAGCAGAAGAACTAGCGGGGCCTACGAGCAGTACTTC	CASRRTSGAYEQYF
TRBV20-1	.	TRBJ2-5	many	TGCAGTGCTAGCGGGAGAGGGGAGACCCAGTACTTC	CSASGRGETQYF
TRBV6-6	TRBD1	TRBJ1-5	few	TGTGCCAGCAGTTACTCGGTGACAGGGGGTGGTAATCAGCCCCAGCATTTT	CASSYSVTGGGNQPQHF
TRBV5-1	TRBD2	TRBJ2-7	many	TGCGCCAGCAGGCCGGGAGGATTTTACGAGCAGTACTTC	CASRPGGFYEQYF
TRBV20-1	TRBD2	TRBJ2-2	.	TGCAGTGCTAGGACCCCGAGGGTAGCGGGAGTAGACACCGGGGAGCTGTTTTTT	CSARTPRVAGVDTGELFF
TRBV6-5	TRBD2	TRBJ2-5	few	TGTGCCAGCAGTTTTGGTCTGAGCGGGAGGGTCGAGACCCAGTACTTC	CASSFGLSGRVETQYF
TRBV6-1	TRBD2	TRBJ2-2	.	TGTGCCAGCCGTCCCCCTTTAGCGGGAGTTAGGAGTGACACCGGGGAGCTGTTTTTT	CASRPPLAGVRSDTGELFF
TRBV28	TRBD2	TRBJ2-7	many	TGTGCCAGCAATTTCGGGACTAGTTCAGACGAGCAGTACTTC	CASNFGTSSDEQYF
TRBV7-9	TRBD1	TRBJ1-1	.	TGTGCCAGCAGCCTATTGACAGGGAGATTGAACACTGAAGCTTTCTTT	CASSLLTGRLNTEAFF
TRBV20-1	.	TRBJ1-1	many	TGCAGTGCTGCGGGGGGGGGAAGTAACGCTGAAGCTTTCTTT	CSAAGGGSNAEAFF
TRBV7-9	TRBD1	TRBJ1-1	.	TGTGCCAGCAGCCCTTGGACAGGGTCGGGCACTGAAGCTTTCTTT	CASSPWTGSGTEAFF
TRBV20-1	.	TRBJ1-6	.	TGCAGTGCTAGATTCGAGGGGCGATCACCCCTCCACTTT	CSARFEGRSPLHF
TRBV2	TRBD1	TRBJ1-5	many	TGTGCCAGCAGGGGGGACAGAAATAGCAATCAGCCCCAGCATTTT	CASRGDRNSNQPQHF